This T cell receptor beta chain was identified in a study of cytomegalovirus exposure and HLA in healthy donors. Study results and caveats: The listing of 150 to 200 TCR beta chains classed them as cytomegalovirus-associated.

In its sample, this clone was seen a few times. Its target is unknown. The PCR had 60 Vbeta and 13 Jbeta primers. This table comes from immunoSEQ multiplex PCR, and its TCRdb copy is limited to in-frame clones, with some not included. The data show 150,000 or so clones, less than 10% seen once. In germline, CDR1 is SGHVS, CDR2 FNYEAQ. CDR3 length: 15 amino acids. V lost 6 bases, J lost 7 bases, and 12 bases stayed unmatched. The sequence came from a man in his fifties in good health and CMV-seronegative. The V call is TRBV7-6, the J call TRBJ2-5, with 9 bases matching TRBD2. Sequencing was done on a sample of PBMCs. The CDR3 DNA reads TGTGCCAGCAGTCCTTCTGGCGGGAGGGCCGGGACCCAGTACTTC. Residues: CASSPSGGRAGTQYF.